The present T cell receptor beta chain was sequenced within a study of blood T cell repertoires in COVID-19. Study processing details: Nucleated cell counts were estimated from reference gene primer amplification. Sequencing used immunoSEQ multiplex PCR; TCRdb keeps in-frame clones, though not all of them. That table supplies the V and J calls and clone size; D and trimming were determined from the DNA. Among about 230,000 clones listed, over 70% were seen once. CDR3 size: 14 residues. Trimming removed 4 bases at V and 3 bases at J, with 13 bases between. Germline V gene lookup returns CDR1 SNHLY and CDR2 FYNNEI.

The V gene is TRBV2, the J gene TRBJ2-7; tentatively, D is TRBD2 (6 bases). Source material: peripheral blood. This TCR was sampled from a man in his forties with acute or convalescent COVID-19. The CDR3 DNA follows: TGTGCCAGCAGTGCCCCGGGAGTGAACTACGAGCAGTACTTC. As protein: CASSAPGVNYEQYF.